This TCR beta chain stems from a study of blood T cell repertoires in COVID-19. Study information: The United States, Italy and Spain provided the acute and convalescent COVID-19 samples. Sources were T cells, B-cell-depleted T cells, or PBMCs; the material itself was cDNA or gDNA.

Germline V gene lookup returns CDR1 SGHAT and CDR2 FQNNGV. With 0 bases removed from V and 10 bases from J, the gap between germline ends came to 12 bases. CDR3 length: 13 amino acids. Per the original data handling: Quantification of nucleated cells was approximated via reference gene primer amplification. Profiled with immunoSEQ multiplex PCR; TCRdb holds only in-frame clones, not every one. That table supplies the V and J calls and clone size; D and trimming were determined from the DNA. The repertoire has roughly 100,000 clones, about 75% of them found once; the top ten carry roughly a tenth. The sample was peripheral blood. J is TRBJ1-1 and V is TRBV11-2; D not certain. The sequence was collected from a woman older than 75 with acute or convalescent COVID-19. CDR3 coding DNA: TGTGCCAGCAGCTTAGACGAGAGGGTATCAGCTTTCTTT. Protein product: CASSLDERVSAFF.